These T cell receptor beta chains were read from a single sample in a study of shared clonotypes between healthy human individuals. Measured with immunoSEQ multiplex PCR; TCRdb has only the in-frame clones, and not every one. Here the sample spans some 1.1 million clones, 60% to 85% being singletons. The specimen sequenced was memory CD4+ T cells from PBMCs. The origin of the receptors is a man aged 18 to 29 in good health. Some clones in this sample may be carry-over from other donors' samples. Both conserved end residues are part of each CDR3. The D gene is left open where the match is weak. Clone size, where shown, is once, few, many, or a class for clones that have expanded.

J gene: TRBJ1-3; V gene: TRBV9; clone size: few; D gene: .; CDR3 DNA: TGTGCCAGCAGCGACCCCTCTGGAAACACCATATATTTT; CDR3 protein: CASSDPSGNTIYF
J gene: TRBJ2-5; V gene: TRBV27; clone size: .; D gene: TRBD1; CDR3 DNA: TGTGCCAGCAGTACTCGGGACAGGGCGGGGACCCAGTACTTC; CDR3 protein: CASSTRDRAGTQYF
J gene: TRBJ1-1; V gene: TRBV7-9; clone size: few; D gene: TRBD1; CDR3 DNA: TGTGCCAGCAGCTCTTGGGACAGGTTGAACACTGAAGCTTTCTTT; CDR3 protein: CASSSWDRLNTEAFF
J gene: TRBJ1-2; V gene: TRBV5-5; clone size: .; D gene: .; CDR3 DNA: TGTGCCAGCAGCTTGGCAACTGATGGCTATGGCTACACCTTC; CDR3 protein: CASSLATDGYGYTF
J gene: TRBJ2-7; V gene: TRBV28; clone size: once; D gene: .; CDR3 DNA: TGTGCCAGCAACGAGGTCCTACAGGGAAGGGAGCAGTACTTC; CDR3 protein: CASNEVLQGREQYF
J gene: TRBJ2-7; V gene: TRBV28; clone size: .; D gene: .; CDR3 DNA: TGTGCCAGCCTCCCCTCGGGATCCACTTCCTACGAGCAGTACTTC; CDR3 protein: CASLPSGSTSYEQYF
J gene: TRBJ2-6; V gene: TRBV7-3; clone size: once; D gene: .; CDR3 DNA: TGTGCCAGCAGCTTAAGTCCAACGGGGGCGGCAGGGGCCAACGTCCTGACTTTC; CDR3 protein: CASSLSPTGAAGANVLTF
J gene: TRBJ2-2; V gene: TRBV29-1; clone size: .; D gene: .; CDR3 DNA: TGCAGCGGAAAGTGGGGGGGCGCAACCGGGGAGCTGTTTTTT; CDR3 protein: CSGKWGGATGELFF
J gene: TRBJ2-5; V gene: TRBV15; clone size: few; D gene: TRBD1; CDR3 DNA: TGTGCCACCAGCAGGGGACAGCAAGAGACCCAGTACTTC; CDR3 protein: CATSRGQQETQYF
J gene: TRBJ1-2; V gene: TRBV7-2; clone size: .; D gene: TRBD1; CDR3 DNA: TGTGCCAGCAGACCGACAGGGGGGCAGCATGGCTACACCTTC; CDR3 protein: CASRPTGGQHGYTF
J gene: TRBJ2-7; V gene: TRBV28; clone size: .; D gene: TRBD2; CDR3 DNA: TGTGCCAGCAGTTTATCGACTAGCGGGAGGTACGAGCAGTACTTC; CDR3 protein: CASSLSTSGRYEQYF
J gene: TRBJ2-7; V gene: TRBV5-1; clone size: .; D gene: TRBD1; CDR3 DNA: TGCGCCAGCAGCTTGGATGGACAGGGGGCGTACGAGCAGTACTTC; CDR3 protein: CASSLDGQGAYEQYF
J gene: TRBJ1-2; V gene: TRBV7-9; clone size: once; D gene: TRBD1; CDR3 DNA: TGTGCCAGCAGCATACAGGGGATGGAGGGCTACACCTTC; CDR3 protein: CASSIQGMEGYTF
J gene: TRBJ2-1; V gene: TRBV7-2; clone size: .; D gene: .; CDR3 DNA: TGTGCCAGCAGCACTCGAGGAGGAGTTTTTTACAATGAGCAGTTCTTC; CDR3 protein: CASSTRGGVFYNEQFF
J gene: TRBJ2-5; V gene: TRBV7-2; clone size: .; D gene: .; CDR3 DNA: TGTGCCAGCAGCTTAGAACCTGTGGAGACCCAGTACTTC; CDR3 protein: CASSLEPVETQYF
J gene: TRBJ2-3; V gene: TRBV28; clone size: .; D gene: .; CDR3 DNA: TGTGCCAGCAGGCCCGAGACCATCACAGATACGCAGTATTTT; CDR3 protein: CASRPETITDTQYF
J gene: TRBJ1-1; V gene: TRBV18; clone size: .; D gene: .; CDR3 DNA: TGTGCCAGCTCACCTTTAAAGAACACTGAAGCTTTCTTT; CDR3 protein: CASSPLKNTEAFF
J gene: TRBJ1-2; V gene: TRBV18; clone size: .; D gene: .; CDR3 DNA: TGTGCCAGCTCACCACCTAGCACTTCTAACTATGGCTACACCTTC; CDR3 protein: CASSPPSTSNYGYTF
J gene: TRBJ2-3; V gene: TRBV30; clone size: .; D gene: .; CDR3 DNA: TGTGCCCTCGGGGTCCTCACAGATACGCAGTATTTT; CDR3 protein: CALGVLTDTQYF
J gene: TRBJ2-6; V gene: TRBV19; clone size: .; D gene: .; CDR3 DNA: TGTGCCAGTAGTATCTTTACCTCCCCGCGCGTCCTGACTTTC; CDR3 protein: CASSIFTSPRVLTF
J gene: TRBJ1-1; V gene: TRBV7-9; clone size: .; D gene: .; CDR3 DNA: TGTGCCGGGATAGTCGGGCGGAACACTGAAGCTTTCTTT; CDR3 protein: CAGIVGRNTEAFF
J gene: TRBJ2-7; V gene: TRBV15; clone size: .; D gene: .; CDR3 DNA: TGTGCCACCAGCAGAGATCTCTACGAGCAGTACTTC; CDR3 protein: CATSRDLYEQYF
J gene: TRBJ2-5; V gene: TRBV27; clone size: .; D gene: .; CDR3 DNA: TGTGCCAGCAGCTTGCGCAGGCGTGAGACCCAGTACTTC; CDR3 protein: CASSLRRRETQYF
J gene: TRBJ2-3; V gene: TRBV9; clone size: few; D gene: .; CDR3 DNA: TGTGCCAGCAGCGTAGGGATTAGTTTGTACACAGATACGCAGTATTTT; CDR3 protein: CASSVGISLYTDTQYF
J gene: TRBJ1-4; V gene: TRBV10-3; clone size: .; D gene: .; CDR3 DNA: TGTGCCATCAGTGAAACGGTCGCTGGGGAACTGTTTTTT; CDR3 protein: CAISETVAGELFF
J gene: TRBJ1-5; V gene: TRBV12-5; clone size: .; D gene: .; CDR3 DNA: TGTGCTAGTGGCCGGGACAATTGGCCCCAGCATTTT; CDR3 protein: CASGRDNWPQHF
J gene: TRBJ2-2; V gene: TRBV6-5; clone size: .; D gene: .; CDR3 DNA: TGTGCCAGCAGTTACTCGGGCAGGGCTGGGACCGGGGAGCTGTTTTTT; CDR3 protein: CASSYSGRAGTGELFF
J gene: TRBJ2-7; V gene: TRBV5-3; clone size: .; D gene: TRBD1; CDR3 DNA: TGTGCCAGAAGCCCTGGGACAGGGGGCGCGGACGAGCAGTACTTC; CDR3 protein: CARSPGTGGADEQYF
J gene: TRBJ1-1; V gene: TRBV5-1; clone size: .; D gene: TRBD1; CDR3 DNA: TGCGCCAGCAGGCTGGGACAGGGGTCCGAAGCTTTCTTT; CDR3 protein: CASRLGQGSEAFF
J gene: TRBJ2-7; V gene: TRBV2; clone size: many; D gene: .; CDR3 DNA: TGTGCCAGCAGTCCCCCCCGGCAGGGGCATTACGAGCAGTACTTC; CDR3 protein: CASSPPRQGHYEQYF
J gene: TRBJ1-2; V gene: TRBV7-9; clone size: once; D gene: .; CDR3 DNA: TGTGCCAGCAGCGGGGGGAGAGGCGACTATGGCTACACCTTC; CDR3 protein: CASSGGRGDYGYTF
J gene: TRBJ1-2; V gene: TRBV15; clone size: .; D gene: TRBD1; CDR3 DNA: TGTGCCACCAGCCGCGGAGGGGGCAGGGGGCTGGCGGCCTCTGGCTACACCTTC; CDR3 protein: CATSRGGGRGLAASGYTF
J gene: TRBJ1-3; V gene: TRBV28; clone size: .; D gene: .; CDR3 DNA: TGTGCCAGCAGCCAATCCCGGGGTAGAAACACCATATATTTT; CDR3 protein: CASSQSRGRNTIYF
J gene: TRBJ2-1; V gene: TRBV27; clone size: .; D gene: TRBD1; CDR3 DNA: TGTGCCAGCAGTCGGACAGGGATAGGCAATGAGCAGTTCTTC; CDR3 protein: CASSRTGIGNEQFF
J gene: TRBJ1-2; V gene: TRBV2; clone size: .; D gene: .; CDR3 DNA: TGTGCCAGCAGTGGGGGCCGCCTTCGTGGCTATGGCTACACCTTC; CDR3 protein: CASSGGRLRGYGYTF
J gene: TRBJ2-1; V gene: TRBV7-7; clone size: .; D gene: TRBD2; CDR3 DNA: TGTGCCAGCAGCTTAAGAGGGCGGGAGGGCCTTAATGAGCAGTTCTTC; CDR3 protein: CASSLRGREGLNEQFF
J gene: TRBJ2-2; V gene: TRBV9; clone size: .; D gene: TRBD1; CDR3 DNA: TGTGCCAGCAGCGCGTCAGGGGGGAACACCGGGGAGCTGTTTTTT; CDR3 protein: CASSASGGNTGELFF
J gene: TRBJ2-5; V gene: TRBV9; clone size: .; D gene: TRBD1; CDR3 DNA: TGTGCCAGCAGCGGGTTCCAGGGGGCCGGGGAGACCCAGTACTTC; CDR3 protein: CASSGFQGAGETQYF
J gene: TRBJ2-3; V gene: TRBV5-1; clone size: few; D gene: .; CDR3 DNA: TGCGCCAGCAGCTTGGGAGCGGTAGCGGTAGCCACAGATACGCAGTATTTT; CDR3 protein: CASSLGAVAVATDTQYF
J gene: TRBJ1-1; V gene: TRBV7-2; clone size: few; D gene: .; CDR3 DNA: TGTGCCAGCAGCTTAGCGGGGAAAACTGAAGCTTTCTTT; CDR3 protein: CASSLAGKTEAFF
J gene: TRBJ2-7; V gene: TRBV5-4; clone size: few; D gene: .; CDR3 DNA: TGTGCCAGCAGCTTGGGGGGGGCTAGGGAGCAGTACTTC; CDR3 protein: CASSLGGAREQYF
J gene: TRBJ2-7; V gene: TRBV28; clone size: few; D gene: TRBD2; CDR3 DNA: TGTGCCAGCACCAGGACTAGCGGGATCTCCTACGAGCAGTACTTC; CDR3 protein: CASTRTSGISYEQYF
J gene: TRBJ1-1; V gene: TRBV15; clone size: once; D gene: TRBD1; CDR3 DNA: TGTGCCACCAGCAGACACAGGGGGCTGAACACTGAAGCTTTCTTT; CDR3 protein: CATSRHRGLNTEAFF
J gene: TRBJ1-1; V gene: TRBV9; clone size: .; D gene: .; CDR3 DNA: TGTGCCAGCAGCGTAGCTGTAGGTCGGGACACTGAAGCTTTCTTT; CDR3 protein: CASSVAVGRDTEAFF
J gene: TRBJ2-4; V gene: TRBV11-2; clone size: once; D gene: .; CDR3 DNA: TGTGCCAGCAGCCCCAGCCTCCGGGACAAAAACATTCAGTACTTC; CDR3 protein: CASSPSLRDKNIQYF
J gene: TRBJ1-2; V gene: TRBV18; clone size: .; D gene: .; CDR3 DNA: TGTGCCAGCTCACAGGGAGCCGGGACACTGGCTAACTATGGCTACACCTTC; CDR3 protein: CASSQGAGTLANYGYTF
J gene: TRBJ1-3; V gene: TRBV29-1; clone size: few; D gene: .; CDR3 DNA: TGCAGCGTTGTTCCGGGCAGTCGAAACACCATATATTTT; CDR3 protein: CSVVPGSRNTIYF